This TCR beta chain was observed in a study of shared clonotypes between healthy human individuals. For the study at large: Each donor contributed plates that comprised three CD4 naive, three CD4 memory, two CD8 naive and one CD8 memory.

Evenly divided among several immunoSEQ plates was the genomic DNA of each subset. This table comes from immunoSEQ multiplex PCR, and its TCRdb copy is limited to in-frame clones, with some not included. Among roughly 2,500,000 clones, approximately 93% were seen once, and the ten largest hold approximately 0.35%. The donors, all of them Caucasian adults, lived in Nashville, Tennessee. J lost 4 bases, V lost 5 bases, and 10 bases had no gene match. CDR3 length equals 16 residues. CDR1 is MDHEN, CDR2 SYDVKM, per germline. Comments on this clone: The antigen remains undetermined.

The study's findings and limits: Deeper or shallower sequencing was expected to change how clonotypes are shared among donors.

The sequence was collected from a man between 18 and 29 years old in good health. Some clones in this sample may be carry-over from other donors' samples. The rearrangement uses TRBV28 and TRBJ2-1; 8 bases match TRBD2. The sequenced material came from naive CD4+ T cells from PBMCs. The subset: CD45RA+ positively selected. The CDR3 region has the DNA TGTGCCAGCAGTGTTTTTGTAAGCGGGAGTTACAATGAGCAGTTCTTC. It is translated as CASSVFVSGSYNEQFF.